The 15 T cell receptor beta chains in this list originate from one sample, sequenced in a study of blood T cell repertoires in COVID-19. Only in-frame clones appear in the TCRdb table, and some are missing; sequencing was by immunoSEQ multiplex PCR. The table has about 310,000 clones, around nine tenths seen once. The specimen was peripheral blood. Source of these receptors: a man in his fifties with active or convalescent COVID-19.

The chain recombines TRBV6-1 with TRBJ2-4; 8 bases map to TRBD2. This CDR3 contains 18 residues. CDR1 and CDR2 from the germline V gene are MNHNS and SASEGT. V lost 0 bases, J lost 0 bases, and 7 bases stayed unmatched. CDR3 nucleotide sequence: TGTGCCAGCAGTGAAGCGCGGGGGGACGCCCTAGCCAAAAACATTCAGTACTTC. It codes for CASSEARGDALAKNIQYF.

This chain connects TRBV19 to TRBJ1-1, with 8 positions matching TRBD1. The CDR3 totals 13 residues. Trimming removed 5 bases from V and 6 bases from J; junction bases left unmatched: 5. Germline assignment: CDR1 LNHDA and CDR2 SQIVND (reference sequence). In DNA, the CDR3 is TGTGCCAGTAGTTCTCGGACAGGGTCTGAAGCTTTCTTT. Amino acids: CASSSRTGSEAFF.

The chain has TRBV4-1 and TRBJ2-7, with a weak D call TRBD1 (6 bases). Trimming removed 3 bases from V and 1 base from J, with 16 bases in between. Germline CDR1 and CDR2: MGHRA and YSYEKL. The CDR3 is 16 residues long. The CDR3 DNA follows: TGCGCCAGCAGCCACGGGGTCCGGGACACATCCTACGAGCAGTACTTC. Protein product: CASSHGVRDTSYEQYF.

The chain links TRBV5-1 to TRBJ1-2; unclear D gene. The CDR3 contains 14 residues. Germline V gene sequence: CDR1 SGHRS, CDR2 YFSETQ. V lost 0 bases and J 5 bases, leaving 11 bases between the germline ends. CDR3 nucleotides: TGCGCCAGCAGCTTGGCCGCAGTGTATTATGGCTACACCTTC. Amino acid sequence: CASSLAAVYYGYTF.

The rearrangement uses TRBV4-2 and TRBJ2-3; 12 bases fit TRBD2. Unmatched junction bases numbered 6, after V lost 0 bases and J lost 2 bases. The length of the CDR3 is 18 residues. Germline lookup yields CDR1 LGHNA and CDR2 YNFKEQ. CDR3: CASSQEASGRANTDTQYF. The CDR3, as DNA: TGTGCCAGCAGCCAAGAGGCTAGCGGGAGGGCCAACACAGATACGCAGTATTTT.

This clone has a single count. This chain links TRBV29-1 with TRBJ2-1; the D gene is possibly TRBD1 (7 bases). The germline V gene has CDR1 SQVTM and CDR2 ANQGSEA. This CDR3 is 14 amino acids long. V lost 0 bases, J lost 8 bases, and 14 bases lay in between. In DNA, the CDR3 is TGCAGCGTTGAAGATAGGAGGGGGCTGGATGAGCAGTTCTTC. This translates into CSVEDRRGLDEQFF.

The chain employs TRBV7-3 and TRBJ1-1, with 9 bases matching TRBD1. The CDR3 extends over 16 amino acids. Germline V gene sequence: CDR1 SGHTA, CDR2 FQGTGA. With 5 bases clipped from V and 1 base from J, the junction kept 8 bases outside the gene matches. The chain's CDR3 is CASSQGEGQGNTEAFF. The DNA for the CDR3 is TGTGCCAGCAGCCAAGGGGAGGGACAGGGGAACACTGAAGCTTTCTTT.

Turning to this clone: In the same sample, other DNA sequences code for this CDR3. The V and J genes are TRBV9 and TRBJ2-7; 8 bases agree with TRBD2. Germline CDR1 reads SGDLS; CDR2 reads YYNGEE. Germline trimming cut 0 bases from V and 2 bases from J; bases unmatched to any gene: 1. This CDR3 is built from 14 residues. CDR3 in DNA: TGTGCCAGCAGCGTAGCGGGAGGGCCCTACGAGCAGTACTTC. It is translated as CASSVAGGPYEQYF.

CDR3 protein: CASSVGPGQGMVGELFF. The CDR3 DNA reads as TGTGCCAGCAGCGTAGGTCCGGGACAGGGGATGGTCGGGGAGCTGTTTTTT. This chain uses TRBV9 with TRBJ2-2; 10 bases map to TRBD1. Germline assignment: CDR1 SGDLS and CDR2 YYNGEE. The V and J ends lost 0 bases and 7 bases, in that order; junction bases with no gene match: 9. There are 17 residues in the CDR3.

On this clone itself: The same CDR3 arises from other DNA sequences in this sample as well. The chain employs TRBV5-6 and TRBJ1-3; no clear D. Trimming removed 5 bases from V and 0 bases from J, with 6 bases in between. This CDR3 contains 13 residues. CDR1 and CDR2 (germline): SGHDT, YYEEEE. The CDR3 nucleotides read TGTGCCAGCAGTTCGAGCTCTGGAAACACCATATATTTT. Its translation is CASSSSSGNTIYF.

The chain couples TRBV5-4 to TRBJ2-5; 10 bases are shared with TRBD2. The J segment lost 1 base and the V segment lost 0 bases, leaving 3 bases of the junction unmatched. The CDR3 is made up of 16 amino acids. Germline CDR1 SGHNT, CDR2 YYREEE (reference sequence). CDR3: CASSLGLAGTQETQYF. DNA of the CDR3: TGTGCCAGCAGCTTGGGACTAGCGGGTACCCAAGAGACCCAGTACTTC.

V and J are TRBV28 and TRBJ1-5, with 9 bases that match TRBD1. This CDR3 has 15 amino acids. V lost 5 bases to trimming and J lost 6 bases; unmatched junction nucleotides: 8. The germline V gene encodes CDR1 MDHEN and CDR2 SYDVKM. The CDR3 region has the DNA TGTGCCAGCAGTACACCGGGACAGGGAATTCAGCCCCAGCATTTT. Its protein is CASSTPGQGIQPQHF.

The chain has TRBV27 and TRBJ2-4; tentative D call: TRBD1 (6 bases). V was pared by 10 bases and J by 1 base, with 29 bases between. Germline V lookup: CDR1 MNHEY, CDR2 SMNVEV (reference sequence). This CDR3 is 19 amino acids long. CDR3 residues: CATVPGYRVSPGAKNIQYF. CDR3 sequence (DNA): TGTGCCACTGTCCCAGGGTACAGGGTGAGCCCCGGGGCCAAAAACATTCAGTACTTC.

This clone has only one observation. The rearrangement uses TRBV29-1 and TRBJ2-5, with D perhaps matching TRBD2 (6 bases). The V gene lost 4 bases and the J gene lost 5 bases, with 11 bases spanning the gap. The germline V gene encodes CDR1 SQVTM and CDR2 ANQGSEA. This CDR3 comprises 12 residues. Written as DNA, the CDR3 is TGCAGCGTTGGTTTCAGCGGGGAGACCCAGTACTTC. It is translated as CSVGFSGETQYF.

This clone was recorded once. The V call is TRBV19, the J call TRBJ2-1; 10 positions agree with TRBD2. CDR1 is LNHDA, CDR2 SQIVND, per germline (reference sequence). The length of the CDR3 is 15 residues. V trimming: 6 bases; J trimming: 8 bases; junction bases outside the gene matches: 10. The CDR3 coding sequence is TGTGCCAGTAGCGCCGGACTAGCGGAGGCGGATGAGCAGTTCTTC. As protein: CASSAGLAEADEQFF.